Below are 16 T cell receptor beta chains sequenced from a single sample in a study of blood T cell repertoires in COVID-19. Here immunoSEQ multiplex PCR was the method, and the copy in TCRdb shows in-frame clones only, minus some. This sample has 200,000 to 300,000 clones; about four fifths occur once, and the top ten carry over 7.5%. Sequencing was performed on peripheral blood. These receptors originate from an elderly man with acute or convalescent COVID-19.

The chain combines TRBV27 with TRBJ2-3; TRBD2 matches at 7 bases. Germline CDR1 is MNHEY and CDR2 is SMNVEV (reference sequence). There are 16 residues in the CDR3. The V and J ends lost 2 bases and 1 base, in that order; junction bases with no gene match: 6. For the CDR3, the DNA is TGTGCCAGCAGTTTAATTTGGGAGGGCGGCACAGATACGCAGTATTTT. Translated: CASSLIWEGGTDTQYF.

A single count supports this clone. The V and J genes are TRBV30 and TRBJ1-5; 8 nucleotides agree with TRBD1. The CDR3 runs 13 residues. J was trimmed by 4 bases and V by 5 bases; bases with no gene match: 4. Germline V gene sequence: CDR1 GTSNPN, CDR2 SVGIG (reference sequence). The CDR3, as DNA: TGTGCCTGGGCACAGGGGGGTAATCAGCCCCAGCATTTT. It yields the protein CAWAQGGNQPQHF.

CDR3 amino acids: CASFGVSSYEQYF. The CDR3 nucleotides are TGTGCCAGCTTCGGGGTGAGCTCCTACGAGCAGTACTTC. This chain joins TRBV7-9 and TRBJ2-7, with TRBD2 as a possible D gene (5 bases). V dropped 8 bases and J dropped 0 bases, with 11 bases sitting between them. The CDR3 extends over 13 amino acids. Germline values: CDR1 SEHNR, CDR2 FQNEAQ (reference sequence).

This chain joins TRBV18 and TRBJ2-5; possibly TRBD1 for D (6 bases). The length of the CDR3 is 14 residues. V lost 2 bases to trimming and J lost 5 bases, with 12 bases between them. Germline V CDR1 and CDR2: KGHSH, LQKENI. This chain's CDR3 is CASSPTGLRETQYF. As DNA, the CDR3 is TGTGCCAGCTCACCAACAGGGTTAAGGGAGACCCAGTACTTC.

This clone has only one observation. The chain couples TRBV2 to TRBJ2-2; 7 bases line up with TRBD1. V shed 5 bases, J shed 6 bases, and the junction held 6 bases outside the gene matches. The CDR3 is 14 amino acids. In germline, CDR1 is SNHLY, CDR2 FYNNEI. CDR3 in amino acids: CASSLHRGSGELFF. CDR3 in DNA: TGTGCCAGCAGTTTGCACAGGGGATCCGGGGAGCTGTTTTTT.

The chain joins TRBV30 to TRBJ1-6; 10 bases are a match to TRBD1. The CDR3 consists of 17 residues. The V gene's germline CDR1 is GTSNPN and CDR2 SVGIG (reference sequence). V was pared by 1 base and J by 8 bases, with 11 bases of the junction left unmatched. The CDR3 protein is CAWSGRDRGRFDSPLHF. The CDR3 bases are TGTGCCTGGAGTGGCCGGGACAGGGGCCGCTTTGATTCACCCCTCCACTTT.

This sequence joins TRBV9 and TRBJ2-7, with D possibly TRBD1 on 5 matching bases. Germline V gives CDR1 SGDLS, CDR2 YYNGEE. Trimming took off 0 bases at V and 4 bases at J, with 11 bases between the two ends. The CDR3 is 14 residues long. CDR3 amino acids: CASSVAEHRYEQYF. In DNA, the CDR3 is TGTGCCAGCAGCGTAGCTGAACACAGGTACGAGCAGTACTTC.

The chain employs TRBV14 and TRBJ1-2; 7 bases are a match to TRBD1. The trim removed 2 bases at V and 6 bases at J, leaving 9 bases unmatched. From germline, CDR1 is SGHDN and CDR2 FVKESK. This CDR3 region has 15 residues. CDR3 nucleotide sequence: TGTGCCAGCAGCCAACGGACAGGCCCGTTCCATGGCTACACCTTC. Amino acid sequence: CASSQRTGPFHGYTF.

The gene calls are TRBV15 and TRBJ1-1; D possibly corresponds to TRBD1 (6 bases). Germline assignment: CDR1 LNHNV and CDR2 YYDKDF (reference sequence). This CDR3 region has 15 residues. Trimming took 1 base from V and 6 from J, leaving 15 bases between them. This chain's CDR3 is CATSRATGTIAEAFF. The CDR3, as DNA: TGTGCCACCAGCAGAGCTACCGGGACAATAGCTGAAGCTTTCTTT.

The chain joins TRBV7-6 to TRBJ1-5; the D is unclear. The germline V and J ends were trimmed by 2 bases and 4 bases, with 6 bases remaining between them. This CDR3 has 13 amino acids. Germline values: CDR1 SGHVS, CDR2 FNYEAQ. CDR3 loop: CASSLSVNQPQHF. The CDR3 region has the DNA TGTGCCAGCAGCTTATCAGTAAATCAGCCCCAGCATTTT.

This clone was recorded once. The V and J genes are TRBV5-4 and TRBJ2-5, with 11 bases matching TRBD1. V shed 4 bases, J shed 5 bases, and the junction held 1 base outside the gene matches. Germline values: CDR1 SGHNT, CDR2 YYREEE (reference sequence). The CDR3 is made up of 13 amino acids. In DNA form, the CDR3 reads TGTGCCAGCAGCCGGGACAGGGGGGAGACCCAGTACTTC. It codes for CASSRDRGETQYF.

V usage is TRBV7-8 and J usage is TRBJ2-3; 9 nucleotides line up with TRBD2. This CDR3 contains 23 residues. Germline loops: CDR1 SGHVS, CDR2 FQNEAQ. The V and J ends lost 5 bases and 0 bases, in that order; junction bases with no gene match: 27. CDR3: CASSPRVSKSQGLAATSTDTQYF. The CDR3 nucleotides read TGTGCCAGCAGCCCCCGTGTAAGCAAATCCCAGGGACTAGCAGCGACTAGCACAGATACGCAGTATTTT.

The chain couples TRBV12-3 or TRBV12-4 to TRBJ1-2, with a possible D match to TRBD1 (5 bases). Trimming removed 3 bases at V and 7 bases at J, with 12 bases between. The CDR3 is 13 residues long. In DNA form, the CDR3 reads TGTGCCAGCAGTTTTAGGCAGGGCTTTGGCTACACCTTC. As protein: CASSFRQGFGYTF.

The chain is built from TRBV5-1 and TRBJ2-5, with D maybe TRBD2 (5 bases). This CDR3 comprises 14 residues. Germline V gives CDR1 SGHRS, CDR2 YFSETQ. Deletions cut 3 bases from V and 5 bases from J, with 14 bases between. In DNA form, the CDR3 reads TGCGCCAGCAGCTCCTCGGTGACGGGGGAGACCCAGTACTTC. Its translation is CASSSSVTGETQYF.

This rearrangement joins TRBV10-1 to TRBJ2-2; a weak D match, TRBD2 (5 bases). The V gene's germline CDR1 is WNHNN and CDR2 SYGVQD (reference sequence). The CDR3 has 13 residues. The V and J ends lost 4 bases and 7 bases respectively, with 10 bases between them. The CDR3 reads CASSGPGNGELFF. CDR3 in DNA: TGCGCCAGCAGTGGGCCCGGGAACGGGGAGCTGTTTTTT.

The gene calls are TRBV3-1 (or the pseudogene TRBV3-2) and TRBJ2-2, with 12 nucleotides matching TRBD1. Trimming cost V 4 bases and J 3 bases; bases outside gene matches: 3. This CDR3 is 16 amino acids long. CDR1 is LGHDT, CDR2 YNNKEL, per germline (reference sequence). The CDR3 DNA reads as TGTGCCAGCAGCCGGGGACAGGGGGCAGACACCGGGGAGCTGTTTTTT. As protein: CASSRGQGADTGELFF.